One sample yielded the 17 T cell receptor beta chains listed below, sequenced in a study of early T cells in non-severe SARS-CoV-2 infection. Via MiXCR, TCRdb re-called the 5' RACE reads, giving one row per CDR3 protein. The sample has about 64,000 distinct CDR3 sequences; roughly 12% are singletons. The starting material was whole blood, obtained at baseline. These TCRs come from an adult who was a healthcare worker with PCR-confirmed SARS-CoV-2 infection or an uninfected control (not recorded which).

The rearrangement links TRBV6-2 or TRBV6-3 to TRBJ1-5; D uncertain. The V and J ends lost 6 bases and 7 bases respectively, with 10 bases between them. CDR3 length equals 12 residues. Germline loops: CDR1 MNHEY, CDR2 SVGEGT. In DNA, the CDR3 is TGTGCCAGCAGCCTGGGGTGGCAGCCCCAGCATTTT. Amino acid sequence: CASSLGWQPQHF.

J is TRBJ2-7 and V is TRBV20-1; D gene unclear. V lost 3 bases, J lost 1 base, and 13 bases lay in between. Germline V gene lookup returns CDR1 DFQATT and CDR2 SNEGSKA (reference sequence). The CDR3 contains 14 residues. CDR3 sequence: CSARAEWGSYEQYF. Written as DNA, the CDR3 is TGCAGTGCTAGGGCGGAGTGGGGATCCTACGAGCAGTACTTC.

This clonotype came up a few times. The J gene is TRBJ2-6, the V gene TRBV19; TRBD2 might be the D (6 bases). Germline V gives CDR1 LNHDA, CDR2 SQIVND (reference sequence). The CDR3 runs to 16 residues. Trimming shortened V by 6 bases and J by 0 bases, and 12 bases separated the two germline ends. The CDR3 coding sequence is TGTGCCAGTAGCCTTAGCGGTAGCTCTGGGGCCAACGTCCTGACTTTC. This codes for CASSLSGSSGANVLTF. The whole variable domain, remainder taken from reference TRBV19 and TRBJ2-6, is DGGITQSPKYLFRKEGQNVTLSCEQNLNHDAMYWYRQDPGQGLRLIYYSQIVNDFQKGDIAEGYSVSREKKESFPLTVTSAQKNPTAFYLCASSLSGSSGANVLTFGAGSRLTVL.

This clonotype has a count of ten or more. The chain carries TRBV11-2 and TRBJ1-1; no firm D call. CDR1 and CDR2 from the germline V gene are SGHAT and FQNNGV. V was trimmed by 1 base and J by 5 bases, leaving 2 bases between them. There are 11 residues in the CDR3. CDR3 region: CASSLVTEAFF. DNA of the CDR3: TGTGCCAGCAGCTTAGTGACTGAAGCTTTCTTT. Full variable domain (outside the CDR3, taken from reference TRBV11-2 and TRBJ1-1): EAGVAQSPRYKIIEKRQSVAFWCNPISGHATLYWYQQILGQGPKLLIQFQNNGVVDDSQLPKDRFSAERLKGVDSTLKIQPAKLEDSAVYLCASSLVTEAFFGQGTRLTVV.

In this sample, this clonotype turned up a few times. This chain links TRBV7-2 with TRBJ1-5; D gene ambiguous. The V gene lost 2 bases and the J gene lost 4 bases, with 6 bases spanning the gap. CDR1 is SGHTA, CDR2 FQGNSA, per germline. The CDR3 is 13 residues long. This chain's CDR3 is CASSLSWNQPQHF. CDR3 bases: TGTGCCAGCAGCTTAAGCTGGAATCAGCCCCAGCATTTT.

The V gene is TRBV6-2 or TRBV6-3, the J gene TRBJ2-1; no definite D call. Per the germline V gene, CDR1 is MNHEY and CDR2 is SVGEGT. V was pared by 4 bases and J by 3 bases, with 10 bases between. This CDR3 spans 14 amino acids. The CDR3 sequence is CASSSSHDYNEQFF. The DNA of the CDR3 is TGTGCCAGCAGTTCATCCCACGACTACAATGAGCAGTTCTTC.

A few counts support this clonotype. One junction end disagrees with the germline gene, perhaps due to a read error. The rearrangement joins TRBV6-1 to TRBJ2-2; 9 bases line up with TRBD1. Germline CDR1 MNHNS, CDR2 SASEGT. The CDR3 length is 16 residues. CDR3 DNA sequence: TGTGTCAGCAGTGAACAGGGGGCGCGCAACACCGGGGAGCTGTTTTTT. This sequence encodes CVSSEQGARNTGELFF.

The sample holds a few counts of this clonotype. The genes are TRBV3-1 and TRBJ2-1; the match to TRBD2 covers 14 bases. This CDR3 has 17 residues. Trimming removed 4 bases from V and 12 bases from J; junction bases left unmatched: 14. Germline CDR1 is LGHDT and CDR2 is YNNKEL (reference sequence). In DNA, the CDR3 is TGTGCCAGCAGCCCAACACCGGGACTAGCGGGAGAAAATAGGCAGTTCTTC. Translation: CASSPTPGLAGENRQFF.

This clonotype was picked up a small number of times. This chain uses TRBV5-1 with TRBJ2-7; tentatively, D is TRBD1 (6 bases). CDR3 length: 15 residues. Trimming left V 0 bases short and J 3 bases short, with 13 bases between. Germline V gene sequence: CDR1 SGHRS, CDR2 YFSETQ. CDR3 protein: CASSLAEGQNYEQYF. The CDR3 region has the DNA TGCGCCAGCAGCTTGGCCGAAGGACAGAACTACGAGCAGTACTTC. Using reference TRBV5-1 and TRBJ2-7 for the parts outside the CDR3, the full variable domain is KAGVTQTPRYLIKTRGQQVTLSCSPISGHRSVSWYQQTPGQGLQFLFEYFSETQRNKGNFPGRFSGRQFSNSRSEMNVSTLELGDSALYLCASSLAEGQNYEQYFGPGTRLTVT.

The rearrangement links TRBV27 to TRBJ1-1, with TRBD1 identical over 8 bases. Germline CDR1 MNHEY, CDR2 SMNVEV (reference sequence). The CDR3 is made up of 15 amino acids. V dropped 5 bases and J dropped 1; count of bases not matched to a gene: 6. For the CDR3, the DNA is TGTGCCAGCAGTCGACGGACAGGGACGAACACTGAAGCTTTCTTT. Translation: CASSRRTGTNTEAFF.

This clonotype was picked up many times. This chain connects TRBV20-1 to TRBJ1-1; tentative D call: TRBD1 (5 bases). The germline V gene has CDR1 DFQATT and CDR2 SNEGSKA (reference sequence). The CDR3 covers 15 residues. With 0 bases removed from V and 3 bases from J, the gap between germline ends came to 14 bases. The CDR3 DNA follows: TGCAGTGCTAGAGATGGAGGCAGGGCATACACTGAAGCTTTCTTT. Its protein product is CSARDGGRAYTEAFF.

This clonotype has ten or more counts. The chain combines TRBV7-9 with TRBJ2-1, with TRBD2 identical over 8 bases. There are 14 residues in the CDR3. V was clipped by 6 bases and J by 8 bases; unmatched bases: 9. From germline, CDR1 is SEHNR and CDR2 FQNEAQ (reference sequence). The CDR3 nucleotides are TGTGCCAGCAGGGGACTAGATCCGCGCGATGAGCAGTTCTTC. This codes for CASRGLDPRDEQFF.

This clonotype has ten or more counts. The chain combines TRBV6-5 with TRBJ2-7; tentatively, D is TRBD1 (6 bases). This CDR3 has 13 residues. Trimming removed 5 bases from V and 4 bases from J, with 12 bases in between. Germline CDR1 MNHEY, CDR2 SVGAGI. The DNA for the CDR3 is TGTGCCAGCAGTGCACAGGGCTGGTACGAGCAGTACTTC. This translates into CASSAQGWYEQYF.

The gene calls are TRBV5-1 and TRBJ2-7, with 10 nucleotides matching TRBD1. This CDR3 has 16 residues. J lost 2 bases, V lost 3 bases, and 8 bases had no gene match. Germline CDR1 and CDR2: SGHRS and YFSETQ. This chain's CDR3 is CASSSTGGVRTYEQYF. The CDR3 bases are TGCGCCAGCAGCTCGACAGGGGGCGTCCGAACCTACGAGCAGTACTTC.

This clonotype was observed at least ten times. The rearrangement links TRBV6-5 to TRBJ2-7; 9 bases are a match to TRBD1. CDR3 length equals 15 residues. CDR1 MNHEY and CDR2 SVGAGI come from the germline V gene. V dropped 5 bases and J dropped 4; count of bases not matched to a gene: 9. The CDR3 loop is CASSPYGTGIYEQYF. CDR3 DNA sequence: TGTGCCAGCAGTCCCTACGGGACAGGGATTTACGAGCAGTACTTC.

The chain has TRBV24-1 and TRBJ2-2; D not resolved. The CDR3 consists of 17 residues. The ends were cut back, 2 bases at V and 1 base at J, with 13 bases in the middle. Germline-derived CDR1 and CDR2 are KGHDR and SFDVKD. CDR3 DNA sequence: TGTGCCACCAGTGATTATCTAGAGACGAAGAACACCGGGGAGCTGTTTTTT. It codes for CATSDYLETKNTGELFF.

This clonotype appeared a few times. The chain has TRBV6-4 and TRBJ1-1; 7 bases fit TRBD1. Per germline, CDR1 MRHNA and CDR2 SNTAGT. J lost 2 bases, V lost 2 bases, and 2 bases had no gene match. CDR3 length equals 14 residues. This CDR3 is CASSDGTANTEAFF. For the CDR3, the DNA is TGTGCCAGCAGTGACGGGACAGCAAACACTGAAGCTTTCTTT.